This T cell receptor beta chain derives from a study of blood T cell repertoires in COVID-19. The authors' processing: By means of reference gene primer amplification, nucleated cell counts were estimated. Repertoires were generated with immunoSEQ multiplex PCR, while TCRdb's copy carries only in-frame clones and drops some. The DNA was the basis for D and trimming; V, J and clone size are from that table. The sample consists of 100,000 to 150,000 clones, about 80% of them appearing once. The CDR3 loop spans 16 amino acids. Per the germline V gene, CDR1 is DFQATT and CDR2 is SNEGSKA (reference sequence). V dropped 3 bases and J dropped 4 bases, with 21 bases sitting between them.

The specimen sequenced was peripheral blood. V and J are TRBV20-1 and TRBJ1-1, with D maybe TRBD1 (5 bases). The source of this sequence is a man aged 35-49 years with active or convalescent COVID-19. Written as DNA, the CDR3 is TGCAGTGCTAGTCTACTGGTAGGGGTTAGGGGCACTGAAGCTTTCTTT. This translates into CSASLLVGVRGTEAFF.